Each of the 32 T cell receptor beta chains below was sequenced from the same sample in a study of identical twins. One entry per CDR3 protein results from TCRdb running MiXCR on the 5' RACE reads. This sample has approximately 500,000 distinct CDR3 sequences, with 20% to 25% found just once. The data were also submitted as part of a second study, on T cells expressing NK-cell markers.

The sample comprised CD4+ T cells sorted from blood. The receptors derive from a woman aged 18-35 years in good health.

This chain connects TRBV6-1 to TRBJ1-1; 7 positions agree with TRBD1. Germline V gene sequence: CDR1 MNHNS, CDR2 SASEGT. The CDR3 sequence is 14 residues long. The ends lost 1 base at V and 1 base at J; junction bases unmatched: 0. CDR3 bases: TGTGCCAGCAGTGAAGGGACAGGGAACACTGAAGCTTTCTTT. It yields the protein CASSEGTGNTEAFF.

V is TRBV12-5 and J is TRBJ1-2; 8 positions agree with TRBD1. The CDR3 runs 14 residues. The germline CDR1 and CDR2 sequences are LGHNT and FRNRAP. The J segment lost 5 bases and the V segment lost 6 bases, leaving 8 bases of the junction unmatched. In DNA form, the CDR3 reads TGTGCTAGTGGAGAAGGGACAGGCTTTTATGGCTACACCTTC. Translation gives CASGEGTGFYGYTF.

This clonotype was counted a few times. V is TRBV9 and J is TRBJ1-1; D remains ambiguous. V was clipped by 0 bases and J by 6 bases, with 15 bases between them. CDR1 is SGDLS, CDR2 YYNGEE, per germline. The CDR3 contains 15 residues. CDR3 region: CASSVVGRGNSEAFF. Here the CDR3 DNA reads TGTGCCAGCAGCGTAGTAGGAAGAGGTAACTCTGAAGCTTTCTTT.

CDR3 loop: CSLDRDSGYTF. Written as DNA, the CDR3 is TGCAGCCTCGACCGGGACTCTGGCTACACCTTC. The chain employs TRBV29-1 and TRBJ1-2, with a possible D match to TRBD1 (5 bases). Looked up from germline, CDR1 is SQVTM and CDR2 is ANQGSEA. Trimming took off 8 bases at V and 7 bases at J, with 14 bases between the two ends. The CDR3 loop spans 11 amino acids.

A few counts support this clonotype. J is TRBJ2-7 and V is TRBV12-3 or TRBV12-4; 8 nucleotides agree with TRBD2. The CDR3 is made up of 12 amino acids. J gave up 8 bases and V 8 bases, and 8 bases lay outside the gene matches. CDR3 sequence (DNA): TGTGCCAGCGGGTCAGCGGGAGAAAAGCAGTACTTC. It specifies CASGSAGEKQYF.

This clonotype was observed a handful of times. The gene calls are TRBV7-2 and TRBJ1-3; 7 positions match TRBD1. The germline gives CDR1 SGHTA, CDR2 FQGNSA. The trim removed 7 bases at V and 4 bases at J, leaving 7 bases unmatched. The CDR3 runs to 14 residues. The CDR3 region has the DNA TGTGCCAGCAAACCACAGGGGCCCGGAAACACCATATATTTT. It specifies CASKPQGPGNTIYF.

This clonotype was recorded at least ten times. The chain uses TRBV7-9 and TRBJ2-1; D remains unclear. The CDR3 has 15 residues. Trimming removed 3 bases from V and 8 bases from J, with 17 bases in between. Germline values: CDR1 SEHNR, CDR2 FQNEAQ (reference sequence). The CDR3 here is CASSFGGPFGDEQFF. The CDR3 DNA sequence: TGTGCCAGCAGCTTCGGCGGACCCTTTGGAGATGAGCAGTTCTTC.

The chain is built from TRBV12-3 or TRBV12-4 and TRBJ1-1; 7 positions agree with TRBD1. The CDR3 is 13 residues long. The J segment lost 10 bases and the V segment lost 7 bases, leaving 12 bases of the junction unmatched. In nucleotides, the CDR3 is TGTGCCAGCAAACCGAGACAGGGTGGGAGAGCTTTCTTT. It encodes CASKPRQGGRAFF.

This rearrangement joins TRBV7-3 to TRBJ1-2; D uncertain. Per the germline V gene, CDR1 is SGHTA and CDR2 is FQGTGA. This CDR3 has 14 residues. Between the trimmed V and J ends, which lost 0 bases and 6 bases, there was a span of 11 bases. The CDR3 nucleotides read TGTGCCAGCAGCTTAACTGCGGCCGGGGATGGCTACACCTTC. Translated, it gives CASSLTAAGDGYTF.

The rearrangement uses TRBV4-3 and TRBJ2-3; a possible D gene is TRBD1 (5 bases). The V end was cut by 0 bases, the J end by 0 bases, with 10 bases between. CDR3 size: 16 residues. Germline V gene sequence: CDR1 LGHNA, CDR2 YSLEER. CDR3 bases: TGCGCCAGCAGCCAAGATAGGGGTCTCAGCACAGATACGCAGTATTTT. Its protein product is CASSQDRGLSTDTQYF.

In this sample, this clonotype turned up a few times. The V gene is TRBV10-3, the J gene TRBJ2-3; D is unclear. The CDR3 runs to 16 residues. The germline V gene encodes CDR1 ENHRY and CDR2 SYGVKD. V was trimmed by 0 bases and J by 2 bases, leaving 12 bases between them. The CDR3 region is CAISESGTQATDTQYF. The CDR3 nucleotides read TGTGCCATCAGTGAGTCGGGTACCCAAGCCACAGATACGCAGTATTTT.

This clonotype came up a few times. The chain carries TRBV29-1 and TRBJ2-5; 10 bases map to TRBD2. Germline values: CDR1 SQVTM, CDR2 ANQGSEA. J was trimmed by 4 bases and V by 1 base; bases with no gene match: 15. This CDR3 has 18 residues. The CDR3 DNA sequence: TGCAGCGTTGAAGCGGGGTTTTTGGGACTAGCGTCGGGAGAGACCCAGTACTTC. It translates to CSVEAGFLGLASGETQYF.

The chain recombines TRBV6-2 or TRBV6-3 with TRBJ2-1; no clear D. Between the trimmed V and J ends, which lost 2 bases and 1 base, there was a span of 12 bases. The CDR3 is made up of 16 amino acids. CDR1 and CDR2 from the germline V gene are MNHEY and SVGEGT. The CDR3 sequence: CASSYGRVYSYNEQFF. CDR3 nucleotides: TGTGCCAGCAGTTACGGTAGGGTCTATTCCTACAATGAGCAGTTCTTC.

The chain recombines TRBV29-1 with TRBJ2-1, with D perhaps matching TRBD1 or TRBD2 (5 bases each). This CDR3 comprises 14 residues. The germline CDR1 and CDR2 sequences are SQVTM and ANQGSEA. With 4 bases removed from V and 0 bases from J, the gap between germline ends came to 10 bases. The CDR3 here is CSVVWGSSYNEQFF. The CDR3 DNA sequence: TGCAGCGTTGTCTGGGGGAGCTCCTACAATGAGCAGTTCTTC.

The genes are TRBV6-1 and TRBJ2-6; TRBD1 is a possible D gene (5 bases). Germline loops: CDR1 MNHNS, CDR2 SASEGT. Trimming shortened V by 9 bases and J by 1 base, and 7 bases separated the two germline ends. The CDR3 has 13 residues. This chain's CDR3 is CASTGSGANVLTF. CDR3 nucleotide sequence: TGTGCCAGTACAGGTTCTGGGGCCAACGTCCTGACTTTC.

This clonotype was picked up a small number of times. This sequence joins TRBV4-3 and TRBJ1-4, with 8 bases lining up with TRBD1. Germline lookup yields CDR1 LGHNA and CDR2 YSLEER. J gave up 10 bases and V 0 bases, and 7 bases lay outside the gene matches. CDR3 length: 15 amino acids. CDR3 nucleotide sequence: TGCGCCAGCAGCCAAGAGAGACAGGGGTATGGAAAACTGTTTTTT. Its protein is CASSQERQGYGKLFF.

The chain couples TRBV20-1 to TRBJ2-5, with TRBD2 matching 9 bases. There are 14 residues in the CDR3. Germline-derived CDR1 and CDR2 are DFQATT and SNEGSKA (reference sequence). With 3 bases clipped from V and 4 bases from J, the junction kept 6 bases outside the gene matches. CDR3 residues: CSASVAGETETQYF. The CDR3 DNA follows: TGCAGTGCTAGTGTAGCGGGAGAAACAGAGACCCAGTACTTC.

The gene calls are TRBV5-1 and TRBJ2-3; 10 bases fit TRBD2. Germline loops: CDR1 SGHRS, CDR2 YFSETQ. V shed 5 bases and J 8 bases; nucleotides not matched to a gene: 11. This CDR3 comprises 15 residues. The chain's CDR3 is CASRRLAGGVGTQYF. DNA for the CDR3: TGCGCCAGCAGGAGGTTAGCGGGAGGAGTCGGTACGCAGTATTTT.

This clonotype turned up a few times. The CDR3 DNA follows: TGTGCCAGCAGTGAAGAGGGACAGGCGAACACTGAAGCTTTCTTT. Its translation: CASSEEGQANTEAFF. V and J are TRBV2 and TRBJ1-1, with 8 bases identical to TRBD1. The germline gives CDR1 SNHLY, CDR2 FYNNEI. The CDR3 extends over 15 amino acids. V trimming: 1 base; J trimming: 1 base; junction bases outside the gene matches: 2.

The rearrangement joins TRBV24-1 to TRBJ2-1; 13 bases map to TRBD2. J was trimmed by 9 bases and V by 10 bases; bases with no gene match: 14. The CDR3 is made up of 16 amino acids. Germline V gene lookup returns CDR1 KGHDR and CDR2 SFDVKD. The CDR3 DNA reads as TGTGCCACGGCGACCGGGACTAGCGGGAATAGGGGTGAGCAGTTCTTC. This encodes CATATGTSGNRGEQFF.

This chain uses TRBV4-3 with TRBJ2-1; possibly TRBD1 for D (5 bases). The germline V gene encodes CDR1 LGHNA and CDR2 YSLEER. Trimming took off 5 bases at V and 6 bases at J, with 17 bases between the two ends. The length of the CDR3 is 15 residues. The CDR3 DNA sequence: TGCGCCAGCAGCTTTGCTAGGGGTAGTCGCAATGAGCAGTTCTTC. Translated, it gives CASSFARGSRNEQFF.

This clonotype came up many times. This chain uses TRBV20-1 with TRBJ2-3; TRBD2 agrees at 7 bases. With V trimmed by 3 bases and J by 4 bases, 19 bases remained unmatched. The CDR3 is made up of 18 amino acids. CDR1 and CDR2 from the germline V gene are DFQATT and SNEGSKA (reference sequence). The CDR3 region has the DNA TGCAGTGCTAGTGGTTTAGGGAGGGGCATTGGAGTGGCAGATACGCAGTATTTT. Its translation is CSASGLGRGIGVADTQYF.

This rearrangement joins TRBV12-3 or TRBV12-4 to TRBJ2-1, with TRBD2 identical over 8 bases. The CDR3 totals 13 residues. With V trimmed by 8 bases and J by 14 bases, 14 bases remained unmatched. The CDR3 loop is CASAREGPQKEFF. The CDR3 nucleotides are TGTGCCAGCGCCCGGGAGGGACCCCAAAAGGAGTTCTTC.

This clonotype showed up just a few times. The CDR3 bases are TGTGCCAGTAGTATAGGTCGGGTATACAATGAGCAGTTCTTC. It is translated as CASSIGRVYNEQFF. This chain uses TRBV19 with TRBJ2-1; D not resolved. Germline V gene sequence: CDR1 LNHDA, CDR2 SQIVND (reference sequence). Trimming removed 1 base from V and 4 bases from J, with 8 bases in between. The CDR3 sequence is 14 residues long. Looking up the rest from reference TRBV19 and TRBJ2-1 gives the full variable domain: DGGITQSPKYLFRKEGQNVTLSCEQNLNHDAMYWYRQDPGQGLRLIYYSQIVNDFQKGDIAEGYSVSREKKESFPLTVTSAQKNPTAFYLCASSIGRVYNEQFFGPGTRLTVL.

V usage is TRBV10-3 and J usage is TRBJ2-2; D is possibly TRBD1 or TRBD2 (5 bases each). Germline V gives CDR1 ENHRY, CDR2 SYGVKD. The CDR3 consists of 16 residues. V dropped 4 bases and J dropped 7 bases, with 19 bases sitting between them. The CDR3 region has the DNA TGTGCCATCAGTGCCCTACCGGGGACCTCTCTCGGGGAGCTGTTTTTT. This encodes CAISALPGTSLGELFF.

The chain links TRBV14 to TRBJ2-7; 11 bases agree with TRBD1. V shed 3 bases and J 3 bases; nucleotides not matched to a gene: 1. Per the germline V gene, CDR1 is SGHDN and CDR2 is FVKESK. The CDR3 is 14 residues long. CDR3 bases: TGTGCCAGCAGCCACGGGACAGGGGGCTACGAGCAGTACTTC. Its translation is CASSHGTGGYEQYF.

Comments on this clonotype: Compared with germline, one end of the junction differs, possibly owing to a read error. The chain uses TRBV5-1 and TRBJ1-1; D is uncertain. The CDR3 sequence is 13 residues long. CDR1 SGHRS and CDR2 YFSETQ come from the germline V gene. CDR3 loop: CSSSLVGGTEAFF. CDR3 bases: TGTTCCAGCAGCTTGGTGGGAGGCACTGAAGCTTTCTTT. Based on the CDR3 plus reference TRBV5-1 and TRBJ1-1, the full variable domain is KAGVTQTPRYLIKTRGQQVTLSCSPISGHRSVSWYQQTPGQGLQFLFEYFSETQRNKGNFPGRFSGRQFSNSRSEMNVSTLELGDSALYLCSSSLVGGTEAFFGQGTRLTVV.

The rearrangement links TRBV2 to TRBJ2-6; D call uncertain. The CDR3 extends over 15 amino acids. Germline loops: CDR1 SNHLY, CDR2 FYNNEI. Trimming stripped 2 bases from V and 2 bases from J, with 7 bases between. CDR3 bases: TGTGCCAGCAGTGAACGATGGGCTGGGGCCAACGTCCTGACTTTC. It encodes CASSERWAGANVLTF.

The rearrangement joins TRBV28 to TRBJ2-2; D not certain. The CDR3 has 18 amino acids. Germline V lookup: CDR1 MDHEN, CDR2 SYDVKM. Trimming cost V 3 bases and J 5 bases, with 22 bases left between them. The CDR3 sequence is CASSLGLGIGLSTGELFF. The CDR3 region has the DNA TGTGCCAGCAGTTTGGGCTTAGGTATAGGGCTGAGTACCGGGGAGCTGTTTTTT.

CDR3 DNA: TGTGCCAGCAGCTTTCACAGGGGGAGGAACACTGAAGCTTTCTTT. Translated, it gives CASSFHRGRNTEAFF. The genes are TRBV7-2 and TRBJ1-1; 8 nucleotides line up with TRBD1. The V and J ends lost 3 bases and 1 base, in that order; junction bases with no gene match: 4. Germline-derived CDR1 and CDR2 are SGHTA and FQGNSA. CDR3 length equals 15 residues. The variable domain in full, with the rest retrieved from reference TRBV7-2 and TRBJ1-1, is GAGVSQSPSNKVTEKGKDVELRCDPISGHTALYWYRQSLGQGLEFLIYFQGNSAPDKSGLPSDRFSAERTGGSVSTLTIQRTQQEDSAVYLCASSFHRGRNTEAFFGQGTRLTVV.

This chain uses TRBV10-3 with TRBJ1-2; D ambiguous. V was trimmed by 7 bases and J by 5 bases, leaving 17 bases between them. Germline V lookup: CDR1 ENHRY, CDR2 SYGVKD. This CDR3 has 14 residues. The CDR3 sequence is CAINPTAGRYGYTF. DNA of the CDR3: TGTGCCATCAACCCCACCGCAGGACGTTATGGCTACACCTTC.

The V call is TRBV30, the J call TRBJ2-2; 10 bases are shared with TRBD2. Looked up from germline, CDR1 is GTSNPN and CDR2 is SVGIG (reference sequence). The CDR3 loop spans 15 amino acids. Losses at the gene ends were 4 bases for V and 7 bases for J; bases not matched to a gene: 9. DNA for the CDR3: TGTGCCTGGAACCCGACTAGCGGGTGGGGCGGGGAGCTGTTTTTT. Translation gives CAWNPTSGWGGELFF.